This is a list of T cell receptor beta chains from one sample in a study of T cell repertoires in aging, cancer and after chemotherapy. TCRdb reprocessed the multiplex PCR reads via MiXCR and lists one record per CDR3 protein. Here the sample spans 2,500 to 3,000 distinct CDR3 sequences, 24% being singletons. The sequencing sample was made of blood. These receptors came from a human donor with a solid tumor. The CDR3 runs from the conserved cysteine through the conserved F or W. The order of the fields is J gene, V gene, clone size, D gene, CDR3 protein, CDR3 DNA. The D gene is left open where the match is weak. Not every row has a clone size; where given, it reads once, few, many or a size class.

>TRBJ1-1|TRBV24-1|-|-
CATSDASSSTEALF
TGTGCCACCAGTGATGCCAGCTCGAGCACTGAAGCTTTATTT
>TRBJ2-4|TRBV19|once|-
CASNIRGPPAKNIHYF
TGTGCCAGTAATATCAGGGGCCCCCCAGCCAAAAACATTCATTACTTC
>TRBJ2-1|TRBV5-1|-|-
CATRTDPYNEQFF
TGCGCCACCCGGACAGATCCCTACAATGAGCAGTTCTTC
>TRBJ1-1|TRBV20-1|-|TRBD1
CSAFRTGGRRSNTEAFF
TGCAGTGCTTTTCGGACAGGGGGCCGAAGATCGAACACTGAAGCTTTCTTT
>TRBJ1-2|TRBV6-5|medium-sized|-
CASSSDTTGGYTF
TGTGCCAGCAGTTCGGACACCACCGGAGGCTACACCTTC
>TRBJ2-5|TRBV6-2/TRBV6-3|medium-sized|TRBD2
CASSFGTSTETQYF
TGTGCCAGCAGCTTCGGGACTAGCACAGAGACCCAGTACTTC
>TRBJ2-7|TRBV29-1|-|TRBD1
CSGEGQGYEQYF
TGCAGCGGGGAAGGACAGGGGTACGAGCAGTACTTC
>TRBJ2-3|TRBV6-6|medium-sized|-
CASSYSLRSSTDTQYF
TGTGCCAGCAGTTACTCTTTGCGGTCTAGCACAGATACGCAGTATTTT
>TRBJ1-2|TRBV6-1|medium-sized|TRBD1
CASMGQGGYTF
TGTGCCAGCATGGGACAGGGTGGCTACACCTTC
>TRBJ2-3|TRBV28|few|TRBD2
CASSSAGVRVTQYF
TGTGCCAGCAGTTCCGCGGGAGTAAGGGTGACGCAGTATTTT
>TRBJ1-2|TRBV21-1|few|-
CASSRGGAVPNYGYTF
TGTGCCAGCAGCAGAGGTGGGGCAGTCCCTAACTATGGCTACACCTTC
>TRBJ2-7|TRBV2|few|-
CASSPTPSGNYEQYF
TGTGCCAGCAGTCCTACCCCCAGCGGCAACTACGAGCAGTACTTC
>TRBJ2-6|TRBV15|large|-
CATSPSGAGANVLTF
TGTGCCACCAGCCCGTCGGGGGCTGGGGCCAACGTCCTGACTTTC
>TRBJ2-3|TRBV5-5|medium-sized|-
CASSLAGQSGTDTQYF
TGTGCCAGCAGCTTGGCCGGGCAGTCTGGCACAGATACGCAGTATTTT
>TRBJ2-3|TRBV19|large|-
CASSILDSGNTQYF
TGTGCCAGTAGTATTCTGGACTCCGGGAATACGCAGTATTTT
>TRBJ2-3|TRBV15|medium-sized|TRBD2
CATSRESSGGTDTQYF
TGTGCCACCAGCAGAGAATCTAGCGGAGGCACAGATACGCAGTATTTT
>TRBJ1-4|TRBV12-3/TRBV12-4|medium-sized|-
CASTTPAGEKLFF
TGTGCCAGCACTACGCCTGCGGGGGAAAAACTGTTTTTT
>TRBJ2-2|TRBV28|few|-
CASIPSEDTGELFF
TGTGCCAGCATTCCCTCTGAAGACACCGGGGAGCTGTTTTTT